The sequence of this T cell receptor (beta chain) was determined in a study of shared clonotypes between healthy human individuals. Study outcomes and limitations: Memory subsets generally showed lower estimated richness than naive subsets.

Some 30,000 T cell genomes, or roughly 200 ng DNA, went into the sorted-subset replicate PCRs. Clones were sequenced by immunoSEQ multiplex PCR, and TCRdb holds only the in-frame ones, with some missing. The table has some 2 million clones, less than 95% seen once. CD45RO-negative CD8 cells positively selected for CCR7 made up the naive population, which excluded terminally differentiated effector memory CD45RA+ cells. All of the donors resided in Nashville, Tennessee, and each was a Caucasian adult. The CDR3 totals 16 residues. CDR1 is SEHNR and CDR2 is FQNEAQ in the germline V gene (reference sequence). With V trimmed by 5 bases and J by 5 bases, 13 bases remained unmatched. A word on this clone: Its antigen is not identified.

The V call is TRBV7-9, the J call TRBJ2-7, with 9 bases identical to TRBD1. The TCR sequence derives from a man younger than 35 in good health. Material: naive CD8+ T cells sorted from blood. The CDR3 spells CASSPWTGTGSDEQYF. The CDR3 region has the DNA TGTGCCAGCAGCCCCTGGACGGGGACAGGGTCGGACGAGCAGTACTTC.